These T cell receptor beta chains were read from a single sample in a study of monozygotic twins with inflammatory bowel disease. TCRdb reprocessed the 5' RACE reads and reports one entry per CDR3 protein, with no DNA. The listing contains around 450,000 distinct CDR3 sequences. Sequencing was done on a sample of blood. The receptor source for this set is a human donor with ulcerative colitis or Crohn's disease, or a healthy co-twin of an affected twin (not recorded which). Each CDR3 is given with its conserved first and last residue.

j_call v_call cdr3_aa
TRBJ1-2 TRBV29-1 CSVDGTAYGYTF
TRBJ2-5 TRBV4-1 CASSQDRSYQETQYF
TRBJ1-1 TRBV15 CATSSGGNQNTEAFF
TRBJ2-4 TRBV7-9 CASSPDLSVAKNIQYF
TRBJ2-1 TRBV20-1 CSARGLFYNEQFF
TRBJ1-2 TRBV5-1 CASSFGQGSYGYTF
TRBJ2-1 TRBV7-2 CASSPRVVTYEQFF
TRBJ2-1 TRBV7-8 CASSFRDRGNEQFF
TRBJ2-7 TRBV20-1 CSARIGADPSGKRSEQYF
TRBJ2-5 TRBV5-1 CASSFEIAGDQETQYF
TRBJ2-7 TRBV7-2 CASQLQAGGEQYF
TRBJ2-6 TRBV20-1 CSARTGGTGRSGANVLTF
TRBJ2-3 TRBV5-1 CASSPPSTHTQYF
TRBJ1-5 TRBV12-3/TRBV12-4 CASRTGVYSNQPQHF
TRBJ2-1 TRBV25-1 CASSESGGGYNEQFF
TRBJ2-5 TRBV5-5 CASSRYRETQYF
TRBJ1-6 TRBV28 CASNLQGYDSPLHF
TRBJ2-7 TRBV2 CASSPGQGEIYEQYF
TRBJ2-7 TRBV7-2 CASSFGPRGQSNEQYF
TRBJ1-2 TRBV27 CASSFSGTGATVYGYTF
TRBJ2-1 TRBV29-1 CSFSGRGYEQFF
TRBJ1-2 TRBV5-1 CASSTDDYTGYTF
TRBJ1-1 TRBV20-1 CSAFGQTNTEAFF
TRBJ2-7 TRBV6-1 CASSEIGSGSLFYEQYF
TRBJ2-1 TRBV6-2/TRBV6-3 CASSLFRGGTYNEQFF
TRBJ2-1 TRBV5-1 CASSRTGGREQFF
TRBJ2-2 TRBV20-1 CSAKDALAATGELFF